This T cell receptor beta chain came from a study of cytomegalovirus exposure and HLA in healthy donors. Notes on the study in general: Researchers reported in a later analysis that a missense DCLRE1C variant was tied to TCR beta V- and J-gene trimming. What a later analysis showed was that several of the most significant clusters appeared linked to common viral pathogens.

V lost 2 bases, J lost 9 bases, and 7 bases stayed unmatched. Germline CDR1 is MDHEN and CDR2 is SYDVKM. The CDR3 totals 13 residues. Comment on this clone: Its antigen remains unknown.

It was with 60 Vbeta and 13 Jbeta primers that the PCR ran. TCRdb's table, derived via immunoSEQ multiplex PCR, lists solely in-frame clones and lacks some. This sample contains under 75,000 clones. Input material: PBMCs. The sequence was obtained from a female donor in good health and CMV-seropositive. V usage is TRBV28 and J usage is TRBJ2-7, with TRBD1 matching over 7 bases. The CDR3 here is CASSLGQVRVQYF. The CDR3 DNA reads TGTGCCAGCAGTTTAGGACAGGTTCGAGTGCAGTACTTC.